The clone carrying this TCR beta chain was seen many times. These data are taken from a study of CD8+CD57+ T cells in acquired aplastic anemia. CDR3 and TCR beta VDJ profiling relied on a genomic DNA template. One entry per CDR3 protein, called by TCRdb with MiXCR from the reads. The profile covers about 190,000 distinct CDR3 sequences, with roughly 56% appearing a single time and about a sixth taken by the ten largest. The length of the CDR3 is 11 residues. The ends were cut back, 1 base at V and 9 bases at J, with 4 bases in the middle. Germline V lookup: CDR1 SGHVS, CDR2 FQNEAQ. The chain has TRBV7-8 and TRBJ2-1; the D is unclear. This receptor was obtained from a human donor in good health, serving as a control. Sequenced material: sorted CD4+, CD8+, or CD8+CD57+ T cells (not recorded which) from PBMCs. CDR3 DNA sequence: TGTGCCAGCAGCTTAGTGGCTGAGCAGTTCTTC. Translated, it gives CASSLVAEQFF.